This entry concerns a single T cell receptor beta chain. Its antigen is not known. Profiling of TCR beta VDJ combinations and CDR3 sequences used genomic DNA as template. From the reads, TCRdb called clonotypes with MiXCR, one entry per CDR3 protein. The sample carries roughly 180,000 distinct CDR3 sequences, around three fifths recorded once. This sample is drawn from a study of CD8+CD57+ T cells in acquired aplastic anemia. Study details: Sorted CD4+ and CD8+ cells gave an average of approximately 3 ug of DNA.

Study-level findings and limits: Found in both controls and patients were fewer than 35 CD8+ CDR3 sequences. Levels of CD8+ Simpson's diversity were not significantly distinct in patients versus controls.

V was pared by 5 bases and J by 7 bases, with 17 bases between. From germline, CDR1 is SGHVS and CDR2 FQNEAQ. This CDR3 is 14 amino acids long. The sequenced sample was sorted CD4+, CD8+, or CD8+CD57+ T cells (not recorded which) from PBMCs. The source of this sequence is a human donor with severe aplastic anemia or a healthy control (not recorded which). The V and J genes are TRBV7-8 and TRBJ1-1, with D perhaps TRBD1 (6 bases). The CDR3 reads CASSLGGGINEAFF. Written as DNA, the CDR3 is TGTGCCAGCAGCCTCGGAGGGGGAATTAATGAAGCTTTCTTT.